These 15 T cell receptor beta chains share one sample of origin, sequenced in a study of blood T cell repertoires in COVID-19. Only in-frame clones appear in the TCRdb table, and some are missing; sequencing was by immunoSEQ multiplex PCR. Here the sample spans around 190,000 clones, over 80% being singletons. Sequencing was performed on PBMCs or T cells enriched from blood (not recorded which). The source is a man in his late teens or twenties with acute COVID-19.

The chain employs TRBV4-1 and TRBJ2-1, with TRBD2 matching 9 bases. Trimming cost V 4 bases and J 6 bases; bases outside gene matches: 4. CDR1 and CDR2 from the germline V gene are MGHRA and YSYEKL. This CDR3 is built from 14 residues. The DNA for the CDR3 is TGCGCCAGCAGCCTGGGGACTAGCCTCAATGAGCAGTTCTTC. This translates into CASSLGTSLNEQFF.

J is TRBJ2-7 and V is TRBV28; TRBD2 agrees at 8 bases. Germline V CDR1 and CDR2: MDHEN, SYDVKM. Trimming removed 6 bases from V and 3 bases from J; junction bases left unmatched: 10. The CDR3 extends over 15 amino acids. The CDR3 nucleotides are TGTGCCAGCAGAACGAATAGCGGGGCCCTCTACGAGCAGTACTTC. This gives the protein CASRTNSGALYEQYF.

Of note for this clone: The junction departs from the called germline gene at one end, perhaps through a read error. The V gene is TRBV7-7, the J gene TRBJ2-5, with D unclear. Germline loops: CDR1 SSHAT, CDR2 FNYEAQ (reference sequence). The CDR3 spans 14 residues. The CDR3 DNA sequence: TGTGCTAGCAGCTTAGGTAACAGCCAAGAACCCCAGTACTTC. This encodes CASSLGNSQEPQYF.

The chain employs TRBV24-1 and TRBJ2-2; D possibly corresponds to TRBD2 (5 bases). The CDR3 is made up of 17 amino acids. V was pared by 0 bases and J by 4 bases, with 14 bases between. Germline V gives CDR1 KGHDR, CDR2 SFDVKD. This CDR3 is CATSDLRGQASTGELFF. CDR3 sequence (DNA): TGTGCCACCAGTGATTTGCGGGGTCAGGCGAGCACCGGGGAGCTGTTTTTT.

The chain employs TRBV10-3 and TRBJ2-6; D is unresolved. Germline V gene sequence: CDR1 ENHRY, CDR2 SYGVKD. V was clipped by 6 bases and J by 2 bases, with 8 bases between them. The CDR3 length is 14 residues. CDR3 sequence reads: CAIRPQAGANVLTF. The DNA for the CDR3 is TGTGCCATCAGGCCCCAGGCTGGGGCCAACGTCCTGACTTTC.

This rearrangement joins TRBV9 to TRBJ2-1; 14 nucleotides line up with TRBD2. The CDR3 runs to 13 residues. The V and J ends lost 4 bases and 14 bases, in that order; junction bases with no gene match: 5. Germline lookup yields CDR1 SGDLS and CDR2 YYNGEE. The CDR3: CASSSGLAGVEFF. Here the CDR3 DNA reads TGTGCCAGCAGCTCGGGACTAGCGGGAGTCGAGTTCTTC.

The chain links TRBV19 to TRBJ1-5, with D maybe TRBD1 (5 bases). The V end was cut by 7 bases, the J end by 4 bases, with 20 bases between. The CDR3 runs to 16 residues. CDR1 and CDR2 from the germline V gene are LNHDA and SQIVND (reference sequence). In DNA form, the CDR3 reads TGTGCCAGTACTCCGCGGGAGGGGAGGAGAAATCAGCCCCAGCATTTT. Translated: CASTPREGRRNQPQHF.

The V call is TRBV28, the J call TRBJ2-5; D may be TRBD2 (5 bases). CDR1 and CDR2 from the germline V gene are MDHEN and SYDVKM. V gave up 7 bases and J gave up 5 bases, with 17 bases separating them. The CDR3 is 14 amino acids. The CDR3 DNA sequence: TGTGCCAGCACCGTGGACTCCCCGGGCGAGACCCAGTACTTC. This gives the protein CASTVDSPGETQYF.

The chain carries TRBV28 and TRBJ1-6, with 8 nucleotides matching TRBD1. Germline values: CDR1 MDHEN, CDR2 SYDVKM. The CDR3 totals 14 residues. V was pared by 3 bases and J by 7 bases, with 2 bases of the junction left unmatched. CDR3 DNA sequence: TGTGCCAGCAGTTTCGGGGACAGGAATTCACCCCTCCACTTT. This gives the protein CASSFGDRNSPLHF.

This rearrangement joins TRBV10-2 to TRBJ2-7; TRBD2 aligns across 7 bases. Germline-derived CDR1 and CDR2 are WSHSY and SAAADI. This CDR3 has 14 residues. V trimming: 7 bases; J trimming: 4 bases; junction bases outside the gene matches: 10. DNA for the CDR3: TGCGCCAGCACTAATCAGCGGGACCCTTACGAGCAGTACTTC. It encodes CASTNQRDPYEQYF.

A word on this clone: A junction end diverges from the germline sequence, so it may reflect a read error. V usage is TRBV6-2 or TRBV6-3 and J usage is TRBJ2-5; D not resolved. CDR1 and CDR2 (germline): MNHEY, SVGEGT. This CDR3 is built from 16 residues. For the CDR3, the DNA is TGTGCCAGCAGTTACGACTTACTCAGTGTGGAAGAGATCCAGTACTTC. It yields the protein CASSYDLLSVEEIQYF.

The chain has TRBV19 and TRBJ1-3; 12 bases fit TRBD1. V gave up 10 bases and J gave up 4 bases; unmatched junction bases: 5. The CDR3 is 14 amino acids. Germline V gene sequence: CDR1 LNHDA, CDR2 SQIVND (reference sequence). The CDR3 is CATAGTGGGNTIYF. CDR3 nucleotides: TGTGCCACGGCCGGGACAGGGGGCGGAAACACCATATATTTT.

The rearrangement joins TRBV7-2 to TRBJ2-1, with 9 bases identical to TRBD2. Losses at the gene ends were 4 bases for V and 7 bases for J; bases not matched to a gene: 14. Germline values: CDR1 SGHTA, CDR2 FQGNSA. This CDR3 comprises 17 residues. This CDR3 reads CASSSWGGSGSRNEQFF. The CDR3 coding sequence is TGTGCCAGCAGCTCCTGGGGGGGTAGCGGGAGTCGTAATGAGCAGTTCTTC.

This chain joins TRBV5-1 and TRBJ2-1; 8 bases are shared with TRBD2. V gave up 7 bases and J gave up 8 bases; unmatched junction bases: 14. The germline gives CDR1 SGHRS, CDR2 YFSETQ. The CDR3 is made up of 15 amino acids. CDR3 residues: CASWAGTSGGDEQFF. The CDR3 nucleotides are TGCGCCAGCTGGGCCGGGACTAGTGGTGGCGATGAGCAGTTCTTC. Combining the CDR3 with reference TRBV5-1 and TRBJ2-1 gives the whole variable domain KAGVTQTPRYLIKTRGQQVTLSCSPISGHRSVSWYQQTPGQGLQFLFEYFSETQRNKGNFPGRFSGRQFSNSRSEMNVSTLELGDSALYLCASWAGTSGGDEQFFGPGTRLTVL.

V is TRBV19 and J is TRBJ1-1, with TRBD1 matching over 7 bases. The length of the CDR3 is 15 residues. The V segment lost 7 bases and the J segment 4 bases; nucleotides outside the gene matches: 12. Per germline, CDR1 LNHDA and CDR2 SQIVND (reference sequence). The CDR3 DNA reads TGTGCCAGTAACTGGCTTCCAGGGGGTTCCACTGAAGCTTTCTTT. The encoded protein is CASNWLPGGSTEAFF.